This T cell receptor (beta chain) was documented in a study of cytomegalovirus exposure and HLA in healthy donors. Study-level background: Early on, a data release was issued that held 80 million or so unique TCRs from HLA-typed donors.

PCR employed 60 Vbeta and 13 Jbeta primers. TCRdb's table, derived via immunoSEQ multiplex PCR, lists solely in-frame clones and lacks some. The sample holds fewer than 70,000 clones, less than 75% seen once. The V end lost 2 bases, the J end lost 6 bases, and 6 bases lay between the germline ends. Germline V gene sequence: CDR1 DFQATT, CDR2 SNEGSKA (reference sequence). CDR3 length: 11 residues. This clonotype was obtained from a woman aged 25-40 years in good health and CMV-seronegative. V and J are TRBV20-1 and TRBJ2-3; no reliable D call. Sequences were obtained from PBMCs. The CDR3 nucleotides are TGCAGTGCTAGAACTGCGGATACGCAGTATTTT. Its translation is CSARTADTQYF.